These 20 T cell receptor beta chains originate from one sample sequenced in a study of low-dose radiotherapy and immunotherapy resistance in tumors. First-strand cDNA used TRAV- and TRBV-specific primers, covering alpha and beta chains. Over about 18 PCR cycles, TCRs were amplified from a constant-region primer and V-primer adapter. TCRdb reprocessed the reads via MiXCR and lists one record per CDR3 protein. This table holds approximately 100,000 distinct CDR3 sequences, 20% found once. This sample's time point: after trial treatment. Treatment given: LDRT plus nivolumab, ipilimumab, low-dose cyclophosphamide and aspirin (RACIN trial). Specimen: PBMCs, collected after low-dose radiotherapy plus immunotherapy. The receptor source for this set is a male donor with prostate cancer.

This clonotype was detected ten times or more. The V and J genes are TRBV14 and TRBJ2-5; maybe TRBD1 (6 bases). V was cut by 4 bases and J by 0 bases, with 12 bases left in between. The CDR3 covers 15 residues. Germline V gene sequence: CDR1 SGHDN, CDR2 FVKESK. DNA for the CDR3: TGTGCCAGCAGCCGACAGAGACAGGACCAAGAGACCCAGTACTTC. Its protein is CASSRQRQDQETQYF.

This clonotype was detected once. The V gene is TRBV28, the J gene TRBJ2-5; D remains unclear. Germline CDR1 is MDHEN and CDR2 is SYDVKM. The germline V and J ends were trimmed by 5 bases and 5 bases, with 15 bases remaining between them. There are 14 residues in the CDR3. CDR3 in DNA: TGTGCCAGCAGTGATTTTCGAGAGCGTGAGACCCAGTACTTC. It codes for CASSDFRERETQYF.

This clonotype was detected many times. The chain joins TRBV7-8 to TRBJ2-4, with D possibly matching TRBD1 (5 bases). Trimming shortened V by 4 bases and J by 2 bases, and 9 bases separated the two germline ends. The CDR3 contains 14 residues. Germline V CDR1 and CDR2: SGHVS, FQNEAQ. The CDR3 is CASSYQGSKNIQYF. CDR3 bases: TGTGCCAGCAGCTACCAGGGTTCCAAAAACATTCAGTACTTC. The full variable domain, completed using reference TRBV7-8 and TRBJ2-4, is GAGVSQSPRYKVAKRGQDVALRCDPISGHVSLFWYQQALGQGPEFLTYFQNEAQLDKSGLPSDRFFAERPEGSVSTLKIQRTQQEDSAVYLCASSYQGSKNIQYFGAGTRLSVL.

This clonotype was recorded at least ten times. The rearrangement joins TRBV12-3 or TRBV12-4 to TRBJ2-4; possibly TRBD1 for D (5 bases). V gave up 0 bases and J gave up 8 bases, with 11 bases separating them. The CDR3 sequence is 14 residues long. This CDR3 is CASSLAQEWDIQYF. CDR3 nucleotide sequence: TGTGCCAGCAGTTTAGCACAGGAATGGGACATTCAGTACTTC.

This clonotype has ten or more counts. The V and J genes are TRBV6-1 and TRBJ1-5; 7 bases map to TRBD1. The CDR3 is made up of 17 amino acids. The V and J ends lost 6 bases and 9 bases, in that order; junction bases with no gene match: 20. CDR1 MNHNS and CDR2 SASEGT come from the germline V gene. As DNA, the CDR3 is TGTGCCAGCAGAACACTAACAGGGGCGGTTTCGTTTCGGCCCCAGCATTTT. Translating gives CASRTLTGAVSFRPQHF.

This clonotype was seen at least ten times. The gene calls are TRBV6-2 or TRBV6-3 and TRBJ2-5, with 8 positions matching TRBD1. The V segment lost 5 bases and the J segment 7 bases; nucleotides outside the gene matches: 9. Germline CDR1 MNHEY, CDR2 SVGEGT. The CDR3 is 14 amino acids. The chain's CDR3 is CASSPDRGPSTQYF. The CDR3 DNA is TGTGCCAGCAGTCCCGACAGGGGCCCCTCGACCCAGTACTTC.

This clonotype showed up many times. The chain combines TRBV3-1 with TRBJ2-5; perhaps TRBD2 as D (6 bases). V lost 0 bases, J lost 4 bases, and 15 bases lay in between. The V gene's germline CDR1 is LGHDT and CDR2 YNNKEL (reference sequence). The CDR3 is made up of 16 amino acids. This CDR3 is CASSQDWAGSGETQYF. In DNA form, the CDR3 reads TGTGCCAGCAGCCAAGATTGGGCGGGGTCGGGAGAGACCCAGTACTTC.

This clonotype was counted many times. This rearrangement joins TRBV6-5 to TRBJ1-5; 7 nucleotides agree with TRBD1. CDR3 length equals 14 residues. The J segment lost 2 bases and the V segment lost 6 bases, leaving 4 bases of the junction unmatched. Germline CDR1 is MNHEY and CDR2 is SVGAGI. The CDR3 DNA is TGTGCCAGCAGCTGGGACAGCCGCAATCAGCCCCAGCATTTT. Translated, it gives CASSWDSRNQPQHF.

This clonotype was seen at least ten times. V usage is TRBV2 and J usage is TRBJ2-6, with TRBD1 as a possible D gene (5 bases). Germline values: CDR1 SNHLY, CDR2 FYNNEI. The CDR3 runs 17 residues. V was pared by 3 bases and J by 0 bases, with 12 bases between. CDR3 loop: CASSERQPNSGANVLTF. The DNA for the CDR3 is TGTGCCAGCAGTGAGCGACAGCCAAACTCTGGGGCCAACGTCCTGACTTTC.

For this clonotype: A read error is likely here: a far larger clone is one base away. The DNA for the CDR3 is TGTGCCAGCAGTGTATTCGGAGGGATGGAATACGAGAAGTACTTC. Translating it yields CASSVFGGMEYEKYF. The chain employs TRBV6-5 and TRBJ2-7, with D possibly TRBD2 on 6 matching bases. The CDR3 runs 15 residues. Germline V CDR1 and CDR2: MNHEY, SVGAGI.

This clonotype was counted ten times or more. This chain joins TRBV7-6 and TRBJ2-3; 7 bases map to TRBD2. V gave up 0 bases and J gave up 5 bases; unmatched junction bases: 2. Germline V lookup: CDR1 SGHVS, CDR2 FNYEAQ. There are 14 residues in the CDR3. CDR3 amino acids: CASSLAGEGDTQYF. For the CDR3, the DNA is TGTGCCAGCAGCTTAGCGGGGGAGGGAGATACGCAGTATTTT.

The gene calls are TRBV4-3 and TRBJ1-4; D possibly corresponds to TRBD1 (6 bases). Trimming left V 4 bases short and J 7 bases short, with 16 bases between. Per germline, CDR1 LGHNA and CDR2 YSLEER. CDR3 length: 15 residues. CDR3 nucleotide sequence: TGCGCCAGCAGCCGATCGGACAGAGGTACTGAAAAACTGTTTTTT. It translates to CASSRSDRGTEKLFF.

At least ten counts were recorded for this clonotype. V usage is TRBV29-1 and J usage is TRBJ1-1; no reliable D call. V lost 5 bases and J 1 base, leaving 17 bases between the germline ends. Germline-derived CDR1 and CDR2 are SQVTM and ANQGSEA. The CDR3 extends over 15 amino acids. The chain's CDR3 is CSVRGRLVRNTEAFF. DNA for the CDR3: TGCAGCGTTCGAGGCAGGTTGGTCCGGAACACTGAAGCTTTCTTT. The full variable domain, its missing parts supplied by reference TRBV29-1 and TRBJ1-1, is SAVISQKPSRDICQRGTSLTIQCQVDSQVTMMFWYRQQPGQSLTLIATANQGSEATYESGFVIDKFPISRPNLTFSTLTVSNMSPEDSSIYLCSVRGRLVRNTEAFFGQGTRLTVV.

This clonotype was counted at least ten times. The chain is built from TRBV13 and TRBJ2-1; 7 nucleotides line up with TRBD2. With V trimmed by 11 bases and J by 10 bases, 20 bases remained unmatched. The germline V gene encodes CDR1 PRHDT and CDR2 FYEKMQ (reference sequence). The CDR3 is 15 amino acids. The CDR3 loop reads CAFSLGSAPRGEQFF. The CDR3, as DNA: TGTGCCTTTTCCCTTGGTTCTGCGCCGCGGGGGGAGCAGTTCTTC.

This clonotype has at least ten counts. The rearrangement links TRBV19 to TRBJ1-1; TRBD1 might be the D (5 bases). The CDR3 has 14 residues. V was shortened by 3 bases and J by 1 base, with 9 bases between the two germline ends. Germline lookup yields CDR1 LNHDA and CDR2 SQIVND (reference sequence). The CDR3 is CASSIAGRNTEAFF. The CDR3, as DNA: TGTGCCAGTAGTATCGCAGGGCGGAACACTGAAGCTTTCTTT.

On this clonotype itself: Since a far larger clone is one base different, this is likely a read error. The chain couples TRBV5-3 to TRBJ2-7, with TRBD2 as a possible D gene (6 bases). Being an ORF, TRBV5-3 has a function that is uncertain. This CDR3 region has 15 residues. Written as DNA, the CDR3 is TGTGCCAGCAGCTTGGATGGCGGGGATTACAATGAGCAGTACTTC. This sequence encodes CASSLDGGDYNEQYF.

This clonotype was observed many times. The chain employs TRBV2 and TRBJ1-5; perhaps TRBD1 as D (6 bases). The CDR3 runs 14 residues. Germline loops: CDR1 SNHLY, CDR2 FYNNEI. V was pared by 7 bases and J by 2 bases, with 12 bases between. The DNA of the CDR3 is TGTGCCAGCATGGCAGGGGCTGGCAATCAGCCCCAGCATTTT. Its translation: CASMAGAGNQPQHF.

Only one count was recorded for this clonotype. The rearrangement links TRBV28 to TRBJ2-1, with a tentative D call TRBD2 (6 bases). The CDR3 sequence is 15 residues long. V lost 3 bases, J lost 5 bases, and 14 bases lay in between. Germline V gives CDR1 MDHEN, CDR2 SYDVKM. The CDR3 loop reads CASSLGGETHNEQFF. The CDR3 nucleotides read TGTGCCAGCAGTTTGGGCGGGGAGACCCACAATGAGCAGTTCTTC. Using reference TRBV28 and TRBJ2-1 for the parts outside the CDR3, the full variable domain is DVKVTQSSRYLVKRTGEKVFLECVQDMDHENMFWYRQDPGLGLRLIYFSYDVKMKEKGDIPEGYSVSREKKERFSLILESASTNQTSMYLCASSLGGETHNEQFFGPGTRLTVL.

This clonotype was detected ten times or more. V gene TRBV5-6 combines with J gene TRBJ2-5; D is undetermined. Germline values: CDR1 SGHDT, CDR2 YYEEEE. CDR3 length: 14 amino acids. V lost 3 bases and J lost 2, with 11 bases in between. The CDR3 sequence is CASSSKWGQETQYF. Written as DNA, the CDR3 is TGTGCCAGCAGCTCGAAGTGGGGACAAGAGACCCAGTACTTC.

This clonotype showed up many times. The chain combines TRBV12-3 or TRBV12-4 with TRBJ2-2; possible D gene TRBD1, 7 bases. The CDR3 has 15 amino acids. V was pared by 6 bases and J by 4 bases, with 15 bases between. CDR3 in amino acids: CASRRQGGATGELFF. The CDR3, as DNA: TGTGCCAGCAGGCGCCAGGGGGGCGCCACCGGGGAGCTGTTTTTT.